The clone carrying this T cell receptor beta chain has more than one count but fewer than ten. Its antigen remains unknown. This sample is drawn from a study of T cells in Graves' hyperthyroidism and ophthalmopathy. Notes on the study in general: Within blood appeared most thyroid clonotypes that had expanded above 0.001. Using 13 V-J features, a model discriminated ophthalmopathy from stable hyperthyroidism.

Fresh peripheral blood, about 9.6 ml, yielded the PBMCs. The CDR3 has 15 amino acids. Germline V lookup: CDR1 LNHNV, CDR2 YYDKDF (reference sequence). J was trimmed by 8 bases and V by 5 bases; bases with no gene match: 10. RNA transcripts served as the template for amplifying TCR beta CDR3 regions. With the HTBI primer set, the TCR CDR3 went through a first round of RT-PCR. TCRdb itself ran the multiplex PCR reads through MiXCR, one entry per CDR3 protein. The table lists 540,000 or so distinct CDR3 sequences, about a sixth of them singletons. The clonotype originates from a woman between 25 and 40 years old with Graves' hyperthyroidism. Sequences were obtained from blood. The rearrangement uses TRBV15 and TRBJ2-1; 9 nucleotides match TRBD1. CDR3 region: CATSSRDRAAHEQFF. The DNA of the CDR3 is TGTGCCACCAGCTCCCGGGACAGGGCTGCCCATGAGCAGTTCTTC.